Sequencing of this TCR beta chain was carried out in a study of T cell responses to AZD1222 COVID-19 vaccine. General study findings and limits: Every sample of the repertoires postdated the peak T cell response.

Remarks on this clone: Its antigen is not identified.

Germline CDR1 is MNHEY and CDR2 is SVGAGI. The V end lost 8 bases, the J end lost 5 bases, and 10 bases lay between the germline ends. The CDR3 loop spans 13 amino acids. Clones were read by immunoSEQ multiplex PCR, and TCRdb kept only the in-frame ones, dropping some. The sample has fewer than 180,000 clones; 80% to 95% are singletons. The clonotype originates from an adult who received the AZD1222 COVID-19 vaccine. Material: peripheral blood, obtained 28 days after the second AZD1222 dose. The chain has TRBV6-5 and TRBJ1-6; the D is unclear. DNA for the CDR3: TGTGCCAGCCAATCTTCCAATAATTCACCCCTCCACTTT. This sequence encodes CASQSSNNSPLHF.